Listed below are T cell receptor beta chains from one sample, sequenced in a study of cytomegalovirus exposure and HLA in healthy donors. Using immunoSEQ multiplex PCR, the repertoire was profiled, and TCRdb retains in-frame clones only, with some absent. The sample records over 120,000 clones, about 10% being singletons. What was sequenced was PBMCs. These receptors were obtained from a man aged 45-60 years in good health and CMV-seronegative. Both conserved end residues are part of each CDR3. Fields, in order: clone size, CDR3 length, D gene, J gene, V gene, CDR3 DNA, CDR3 protein. A D gene is named only where the DNA matches it firmly. Rows give clone size only sometimes, using once, few, many, or a class for an expanded clone.

.,12,.,TRBJ2-7,TRBV7-6,TGTGCCAGCAGCCCCGGACCGGACTCGCAGTACTTC,CASSPGPDSQYF
few,15,TRBD1,TRBJ1-4,TRBV28,TGTGCCAGCAGTCCCCCAGGGGGCGGATATGAAAAACTGTTTTTT,CASSPPGGGYEKLFF
.,17,TRBD1,TRBJ1-6,TRBV5-1,TGCGCCAGCAGCTCCAACAGGGACAGCGCCTATAATTCACCCCTCCACTTT,CASSSNRDSAYNSPLHF
.,15,TRBD1,TRBJ2-2,TRBV6-6,TGTGCCAGCTCCGGACAGGGCGCGAACACCGGGGAGCTGTTTTTT,CASSGQGANTGELFF
few,13,.,TRBJ1-5,TRBV6-5,TGTGCCAGCAGTCCGGGACTTCATCAGCCCCAGCATTTT,CASSPGLHQPQHF
.,13,.,TRBJ1-5,TRBV30,TGTGCCTGGAGGCAGGGGAGAGATCAGCCCCAGCATTTT,CAWRQGRDQPQHF
.,15,.,TRBJ1-2,TRBV7-9,TGTGCCAGCAGCCACTCGGGGAAAGCTAACTATGGCTACACCTTC,CASSHSGKANYGYTF
.,15,.,TRBJ2-2,TRBV11-3,TGTGCCAGCAGCTATCGAGGGGGGGACACCGGGGAGCTGTTTTTT,CASSYRGGDTGELFF
once,15,.,TRBJ2-7,TRBV6-5,TGTGCCAGCAGTTGCTCGTGGGGCTCAAGGAACGAGCAGTACTTC,CASSCSWGSRNEQYF
few,13,.,TRBJ2-2,TRBV5-5,TGTGCCAGCAGCTTCTGGAGGACCGGGGAGCTGTTTTTT,CASSFWRTGELFF
few,17,TRBD1,TRBJ1-5,TRBV6-1,TGTGCCAGCAGTGCCCCTACAAGACAGGGGCGAAATCAGCCCCAGCATTTT,CASSAPTRQGRNQPQHF
few,14,.,TRBJ1-4,TRBV25-1,TGTGCCAGCAGTGTTTACCTAGGGGATGAAAAACTGTTTTTT,CASSVYLGDEKLFF
.,14,.,TRBJ1-1,TRBV19,TGTGCCAGTAGTATTGGGCAGGCTTACACTGAAGCTTTCTTT,CASSIGQAYTEAFF
.,15,.,TRBJ1-3,TRBV6-1,TGTGCCAGCAGTAGGGCGGGGGGATCTGGAAACACCATATATTTT,CASSRAGGSGNTIYF
few,13,.,TRBJ2-7,TRBV28,TGTGCCAGCAGTTTACTACAGCTCTACGAGCAGTACTTC,CASSLLQLYEQYF
few,16,TRBD2,TRBJ2-1,TRBV28,TGTGCCATCCAGCCCCCGACTAGCGGGACGCACAATGAGCAGTTCTTC,CAIQPPTSGTHNEQFF
.,15,.,TRBJ1-2,TRBV4-1,TGCGCCAGCAGCCGCCCCGCGAAGGGGAACTATGGCTACACCTTC,CASSRPAKGNYGYTF
few,19,.,TRBJ2-7,TRBV5-1,TGCGCCAGCAGCTTGGCCCCGTCCCATGAGCGGGCAGGCTCCTACGAGCAGTACTTC,CASSLAPSHERAGSYEQYF
few,16,TRBD1,TRBJ1-5,TRBV19,TGTGCCAGTAGTATCGGGGATCCAGGGGGCCGCCAGCCCCAGCATTTT,CASSIGDPGGRQPQHF
.,15,.,TRBJ1-5,TRBV18,TGTGCCAGCTCACCAGCCGGGGGGAGCAATCAGCCCCAGCATTTT,CASSPAGGSNQPQHF
.,14,.,TRBJ2-7,TRBV7-8,TGTGCCAGCAGCTATACAGGCAGGGGATCGGAGCAGTACTTC,CASSYTGRGSEQYF
few,17,.,TRBJ2-1,TRBV19,TGTGCCAGTAGTATGCTCCCTAGCGCCGGCACCTACAATGAGCAGTTCTTC,CASSMLPSAGTYNEQFF
.,11,.,TRBJ2-3,TRBV21-1,TGTGCCACCGCCGGGGTAGATACGCAGTATTTT,CATAGVDTQYF
few,15,TRBD1,TRBJ2-1,TRBV6-5,TGTGCCAGCATTGCAGGGGGCGCGTCCTACAATGAGCAGTTCTTC,CASIAGGASYNEQFF
few,14,TRBD1,TRBJ2-7,TRBV7-9,TGTGCCAGCAGCTACGACAGGGGGTTATACGAGCAGTACTTC,CASSYDRGLYEQYF
.,15,.,TRBJ2-5,TRBV11-3,TGTGCCAGCAGCTCTTCCGGGGTCGGCCAAGAGACCCAGTACTTC,CASSSSGVGQETQYF
few,15,.,TRBJ2-3,TRBV2,TGTGCCAGCAGACTCCAGGATTTCACCACAGATACGCAGTATTTT,CASRLQDFTTDTQYF
few,16,TRBD1,TRBJ1-5,TRBV6-6,TGTGCCAGCAGATCACAGGGGAGAGAAGGCAATCAGCCCCAGCATTTT,CASRSQGREGNQPQHF
.,14,TRBD1,TRBJ2-5,TRBV7-7,TGTGCTAGCAGTTCGTCGGGGACAGGGGAGACCCAGTACTTC,CASSSSGTGETQYF
few,16,.,TRBJ1-4,TRBV5-1,TGCGCCAGCAGCTTGGGGGGGGGAACAACTAATGAAAAACTGTTTTTT,CASSLGGGTTNEKLFF
.,15,TRBD1,TRBJ2-3,TRBV2,TGTGCCAGCAGGTATACAGGGGGCAAAGGGGATACGCAGTATTTT,CASRYTGGKGDTQYF
.,17,.,TRBJ1-1,TRBV4-1,TGCGCCAGCAGGGAAACTTCTCTTCGGGGAATAGGCACTGAAGCTTTCTTT,CASRETSLRGIGTEAFF
.,15,.,TRBJ2-5,TRBV6-1,TGTGCCAGCAGTACGACGGGGACTTCCATGGAGACCCAGTACTTC,CASSTTGTSMETQYF
few,17,TRBD1,TRBJ2-2,TRBV9,TGTGCCAGCAGCGTAGAACAGGGGGTCTTGGACACCGGGGAGCTGTTTTTT,CASSVEQGVLDTGELFF
.,13,.,TRBJ1-1,TRBV6-4,TGTGCCAGCAGGCGGGAGATGAACACTGAAGCTTTCTTT,CASRREMNTEAFF
.,11,.,TRBJ1-2,TRBV5-4,TGTGCCAGCAGCTTTTCTTATGGCTACACCTTC,CASSFSYGYTF
few,15,TRBD1,TRBJ1-1,TRBV15,TGTGCCACCAGCAGAGATCAGGGGGCGCGTACTGAAGCTTTCTTT,CATSRDQGARTEAFF
few,14,.,TRBJ2-6,TRBV5-1,TGCGCCAGCAGCTTGGGCGGCGGGGCCAACGTCCTGACTTTC,CASSLGGGANVLTF
.,20,.,TRBJ2-3,TRBV19,TGTGCCAGTAGTGTCTTAGGACAGGGGGCTGGACTAGCGGGCACAGATACGCAGTATTTT,CASSVLGQGAGLAGTDTQYF
.,16,.,TRBJ2-3,TRBV5-1,TGCGCCAGCAGCTTGGGAGGCCCGGGGTCATCAGATACGCAGTATTTT,CASSLGGPGSSDTQYF
few,17,TRBD1,TRBJ1-5,TRBV28,TGTGCCAGCAGTTCACCCCGGGACAGGGGTGGCAATCAGCCCCAGCATTTT,CASSSPRDRGGNQPQHF
few,13,.,TRBJ2-7,TRBV1,TGCACCAGCAGCCGAGAACTAGACTACGAGCAGTACTTC,CTSSRELDYEQYF
few,15,.,TRBJ1-3,TRBV5-4,TGTGCCAGCAGCTTGGATGGGCGGGCTGGAAACACCATATATTTT,CASSLDGRAGNTIYF
.,15,.,TRBJ1-3,TRBV7-3,TGTGCCAGCAGCTTAACGGGCCAGCTTGGAAACACCATATATTTT,CASSLTGQLGNTIYF
few,16,.,TRBJ2-1,TRBV9,TGTGCCAGCAGCCCCGGGGTAGGGACAACATACAATGAGCAGTTCTTC,CASSPGVGTTYNEQFF
few,15,.,TRBJ1-1,TRBV27,TGTGCCAGCAGCCTTACCTCCGGGAGGAACACTGAAGCTTTCTTT,CASSLTSGRNTEAFF
.,15,.,TRBJ1-4,TRBV15,TGTGCCACCAGCAGAGACCAGGGATCTAATGAAAAACTGTTTTTT,CATSRDQGSNEKLFF
.,15,TRBD1,TRBJ2-6,TRBV6-5,TGTGCCAGCAGGCCCGACAGGGCTGGGGCCAACGTCCTGACTTTC,CASRPDRAGANVLTF
.,15,TRBD1,TRBJ1-2,TRBV15,TGTGCCACCAGCAGAGATCAACAGGGGGGCTATGGCTACACCTTC,CATSRDQQGGYGYTF
few,18,TRBD2,TRBJ2-3,TRBV19,TGTGCCAGTAGTCCGCACCACTTATCTAGCGGGACCACAGATACGCAGTATTTT,CASSPHHLSSGTTDTQYF
few,16,.,TRBJ2-7,TRBV29-1,TGCAGCGTTGAAGATCTGCGGACGGGAAGCTCCTACGAGCAGTACTTC,CSVEDLRTGSSYEQYF
few,13,TRBD1,TRBJ1-2,TRBV6-5,TGTGCCAGCACCGAAGAAGGAGGGGGCCAAGAAACCTTC,CASTEEGGGQETF
few,17,.,TRBJ2-7,TRBV30,TGTGCCTGGAGTGGACTAGATCCGCGGGACCCCTTTAACGAGCAGTACTTC,CAWSGLDPRDPFNEQYF
.,15,.,TRBJ1-1,TRBV7-9,TGTGCCAGCAGCCCTAGCAGGGGTACTAACACTGAAGCTTTCTTT,CASSPSRGTNTEAFF
few,16,.,TRBJ2-7,TRBV28,TGTGCCAGCAGTAGTTCAGAGACTAGGAATTTATACGAGCAGTACTTC,CASSSSETRNLYEQYF